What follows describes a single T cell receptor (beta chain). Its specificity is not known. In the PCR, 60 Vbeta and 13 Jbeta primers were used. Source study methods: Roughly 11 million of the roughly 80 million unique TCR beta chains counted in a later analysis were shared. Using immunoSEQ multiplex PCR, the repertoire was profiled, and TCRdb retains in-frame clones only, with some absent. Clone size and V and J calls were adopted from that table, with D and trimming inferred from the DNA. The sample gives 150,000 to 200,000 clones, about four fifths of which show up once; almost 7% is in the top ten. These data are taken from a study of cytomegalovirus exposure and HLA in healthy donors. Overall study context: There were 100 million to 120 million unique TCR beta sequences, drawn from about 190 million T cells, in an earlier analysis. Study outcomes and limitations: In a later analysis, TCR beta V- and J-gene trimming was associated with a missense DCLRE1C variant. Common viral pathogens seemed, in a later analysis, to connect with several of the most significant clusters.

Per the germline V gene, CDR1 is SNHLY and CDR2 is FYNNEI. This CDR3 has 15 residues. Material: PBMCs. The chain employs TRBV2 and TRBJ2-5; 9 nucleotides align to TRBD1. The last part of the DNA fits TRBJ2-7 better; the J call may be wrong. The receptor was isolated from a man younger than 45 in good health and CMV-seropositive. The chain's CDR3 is CASTPGQGSSYEQYF. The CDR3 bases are TGTGCCAGCACCCCGGGACAGGGAAGCTCCTACGAGCAGTACTTC.